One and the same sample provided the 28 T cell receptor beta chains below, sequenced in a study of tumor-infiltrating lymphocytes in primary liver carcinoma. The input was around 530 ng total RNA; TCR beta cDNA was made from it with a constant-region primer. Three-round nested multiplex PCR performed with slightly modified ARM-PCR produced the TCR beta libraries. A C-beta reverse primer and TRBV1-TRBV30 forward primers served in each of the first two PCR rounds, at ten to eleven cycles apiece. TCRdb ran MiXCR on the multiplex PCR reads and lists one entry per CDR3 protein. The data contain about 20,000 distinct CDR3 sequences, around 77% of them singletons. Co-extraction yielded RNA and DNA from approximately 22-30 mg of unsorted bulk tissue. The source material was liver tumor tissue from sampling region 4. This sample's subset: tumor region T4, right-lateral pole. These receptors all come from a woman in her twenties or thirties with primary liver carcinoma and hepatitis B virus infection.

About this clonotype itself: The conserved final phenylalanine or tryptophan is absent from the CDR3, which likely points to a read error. CDR3 region: CASGRDRWTGREQYL. The CDR3 DNA is TGCGCCAGCGGCCGAGATCGATGGACAGGGCGGGAGCAGTACTTA. V gene TRBV4-3 combines with J gene TRBJ2-7, with 8 bases that match TRBD1. With V trimmed by 8 bases and J by 7 bases, 16 bases remained unmatched. The CDR3 runs 15 residues. Germline V gene data show CDR1 as LGHNA and CDR2 as YSLEER.

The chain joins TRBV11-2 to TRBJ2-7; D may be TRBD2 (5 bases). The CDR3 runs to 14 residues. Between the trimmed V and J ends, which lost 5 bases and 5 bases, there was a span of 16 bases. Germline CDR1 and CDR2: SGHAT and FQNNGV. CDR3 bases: TGTGCCAGCAGCCGGGATACCTTCCCCCACGAGCAGTACTTC. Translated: CASSRDTFPHEQYF.

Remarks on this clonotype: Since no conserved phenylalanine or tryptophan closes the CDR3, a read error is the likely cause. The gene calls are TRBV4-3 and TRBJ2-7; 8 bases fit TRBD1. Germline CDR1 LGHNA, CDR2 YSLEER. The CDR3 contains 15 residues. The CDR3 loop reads CASSQGRWTGREQYL. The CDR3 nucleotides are TGCGCTAGCAGCCAAGGTCGATGGACAGGGCGGGAGCAGTACTTG.

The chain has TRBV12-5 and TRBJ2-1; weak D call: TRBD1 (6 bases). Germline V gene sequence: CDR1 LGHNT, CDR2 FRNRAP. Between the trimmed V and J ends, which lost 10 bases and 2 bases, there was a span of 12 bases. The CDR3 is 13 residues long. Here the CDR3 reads CATEQGTYNEQFF. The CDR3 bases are TGTGCTACGGAACAGGGTACCTACAATGAGCAGTTCTTC.

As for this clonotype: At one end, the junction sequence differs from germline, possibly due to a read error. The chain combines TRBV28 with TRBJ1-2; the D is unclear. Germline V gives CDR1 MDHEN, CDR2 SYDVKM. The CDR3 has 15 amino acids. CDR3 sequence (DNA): TGTACCAGCAGGTCAAGACTCACTCCCTACTATGGTTACACCTTC. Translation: CTSRSRLTPYYGYTF.

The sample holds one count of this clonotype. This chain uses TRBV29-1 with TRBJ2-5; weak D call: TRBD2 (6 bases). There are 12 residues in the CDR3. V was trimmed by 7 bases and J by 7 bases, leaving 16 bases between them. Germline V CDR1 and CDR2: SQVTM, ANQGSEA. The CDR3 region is CSGGLRETTQYF. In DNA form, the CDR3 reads TGCAGCGGTGGACTAAGAGAGACGACCCAGTACTTC. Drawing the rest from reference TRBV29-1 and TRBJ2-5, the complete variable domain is SAVISQKPSRDICQRGTSLTIQCQVDSQVTMMFWYRQQPGQSLTLIATANQGSEATYESGFVIDKFPISRPNLTFSTLTVSNMSPEDSSIYLCSGGLRETTQYFGPGTRLLVL.

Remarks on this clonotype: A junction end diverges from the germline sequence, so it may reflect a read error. The CDR3, as DNA: TGTACCGGCAGCTTAGGATACTTCCGCGAGCACTACTTC. This sequence encodes CTGSLGYFREHYF. V is TRBV11-1 and J is TRBJ2-7; D gene unclear. The CDR3 length is 13 residues. Germline CDR1 is SGHAT and CDR2 is FQDESV (reference sequence).

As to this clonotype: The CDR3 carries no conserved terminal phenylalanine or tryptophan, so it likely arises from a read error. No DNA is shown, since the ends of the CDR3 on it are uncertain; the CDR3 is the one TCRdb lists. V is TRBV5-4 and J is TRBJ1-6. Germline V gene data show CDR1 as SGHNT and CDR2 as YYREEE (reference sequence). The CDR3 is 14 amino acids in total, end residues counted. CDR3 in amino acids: CASSFGPYNSPLHS.

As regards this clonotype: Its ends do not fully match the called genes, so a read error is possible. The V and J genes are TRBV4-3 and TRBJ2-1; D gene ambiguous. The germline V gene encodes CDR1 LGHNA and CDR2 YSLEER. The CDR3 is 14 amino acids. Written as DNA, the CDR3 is TGCGTCAGTAGCCACACAGAGTCGGTCAATGAGCAGTCCTTC. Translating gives CVSSHTESVNEQSF.

The CDR3 is CASSQALDRDRTEAFF. The DNA for the CDR3 is TGCGCCAGCAGCCAAGCTCTTGACAGGGATCGGACTGAAGCTTTCTTT. The J gene is TRBJ1-1, the V gene TRBV4-1, with 7 bases identical to TRBD1. This CDR3 region has 16 residues. Germline CDR1 is MGHRA and CDR2 is YSYEKL. The V segment lost 1 base and the J segment 5 bases; nucleotides outside the gene matches: 10.

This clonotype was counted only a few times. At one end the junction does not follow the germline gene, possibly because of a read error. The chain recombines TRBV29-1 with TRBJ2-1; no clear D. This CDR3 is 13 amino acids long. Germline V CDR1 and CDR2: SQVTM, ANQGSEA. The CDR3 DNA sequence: TGCAGCGTTGAGGGGAACTCCTACGATGAGCAGTTCTTC. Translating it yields CSVEGNSYDEQFF.

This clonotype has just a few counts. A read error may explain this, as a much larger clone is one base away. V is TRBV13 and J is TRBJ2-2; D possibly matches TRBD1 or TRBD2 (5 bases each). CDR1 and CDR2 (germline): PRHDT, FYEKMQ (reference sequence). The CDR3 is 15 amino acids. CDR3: CATSFQTANTGEPFF. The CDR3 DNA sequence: TGTGCCACCAGCTTCCAGACAGCGAACACCGGGGAGCCGTTTTTT.

This CDR3 reads CVISYQYTDTQYF. Written as DNA, the CDR3 is TGTGTCATCAGTTACCAGTACACAGATACGCAGTATTTT. The chain is built from TRBV12-3 or TRBV12-4 and TRBJ2-3; D unclear. There are 13 residues in the CDR3.

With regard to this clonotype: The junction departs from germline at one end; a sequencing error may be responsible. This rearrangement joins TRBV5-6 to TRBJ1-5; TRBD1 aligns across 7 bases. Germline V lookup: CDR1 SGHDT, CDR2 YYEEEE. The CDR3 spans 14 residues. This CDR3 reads CASSTGDRNQPQHF. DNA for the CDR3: TGTGCAAGCAGCACAGGGGACAGAAATCAGCCCCAGCATTTT.

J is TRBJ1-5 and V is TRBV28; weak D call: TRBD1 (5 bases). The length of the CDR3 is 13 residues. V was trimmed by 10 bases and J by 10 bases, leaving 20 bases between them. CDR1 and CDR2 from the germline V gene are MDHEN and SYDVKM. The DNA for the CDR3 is TGTGCCACCAGGCGGGGCTCAGATGTTCCCCAGCATTTT. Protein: CATRRGSDVPQHF.

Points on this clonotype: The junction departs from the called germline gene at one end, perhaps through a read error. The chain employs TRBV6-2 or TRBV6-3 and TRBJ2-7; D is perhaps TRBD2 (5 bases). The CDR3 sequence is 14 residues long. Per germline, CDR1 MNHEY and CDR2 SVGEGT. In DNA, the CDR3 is TGTGTCAGCAGTTACGGGATGGTCTCATACGAGCAGTACTTC. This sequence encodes CVSSYGMVSYEQYF.

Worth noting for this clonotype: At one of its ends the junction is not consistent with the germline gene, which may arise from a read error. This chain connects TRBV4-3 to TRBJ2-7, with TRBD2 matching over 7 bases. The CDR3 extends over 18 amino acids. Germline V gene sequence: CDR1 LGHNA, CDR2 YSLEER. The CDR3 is CANSQAVTGGHNSYEEYF. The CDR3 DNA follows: TGCGCCAACAGCCAAGCTGTGACGGGGGGTCACAATAGCTACGAGGAGTACTTC.

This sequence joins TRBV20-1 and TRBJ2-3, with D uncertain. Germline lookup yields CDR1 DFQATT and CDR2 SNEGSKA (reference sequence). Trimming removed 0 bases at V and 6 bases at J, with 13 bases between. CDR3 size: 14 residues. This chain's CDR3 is CSARELETGDTQYF. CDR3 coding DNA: TGCAGTGCTAGAGAACTCGAAACGGGTGATACGCAGTATTTT.

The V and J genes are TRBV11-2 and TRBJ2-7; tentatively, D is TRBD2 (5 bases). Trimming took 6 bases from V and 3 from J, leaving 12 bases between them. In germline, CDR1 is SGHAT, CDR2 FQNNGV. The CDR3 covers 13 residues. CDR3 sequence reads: CASSPGNSYEQYF. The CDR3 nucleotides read TGTGCCAGCAGTCCGGGGAACAGCTACGAGCAGTACTTC.

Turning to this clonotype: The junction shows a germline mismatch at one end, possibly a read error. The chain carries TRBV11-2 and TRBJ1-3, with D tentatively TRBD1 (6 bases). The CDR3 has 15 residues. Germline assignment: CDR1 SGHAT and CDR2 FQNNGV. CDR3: CANSLYRGTGNTIYF. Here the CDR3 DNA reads TGTGCCAACAGCTTATATAGGGGGACTGGAAACACCATATATTTT.

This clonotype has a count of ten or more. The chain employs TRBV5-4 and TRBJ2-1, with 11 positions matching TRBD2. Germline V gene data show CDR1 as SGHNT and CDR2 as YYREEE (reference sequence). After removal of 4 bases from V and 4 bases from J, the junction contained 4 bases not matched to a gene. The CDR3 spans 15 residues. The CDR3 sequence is CASSDRLAGYNEQFF. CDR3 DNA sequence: TGTGCCAGCAGCGATCGACTAGCGGGGTACAATGAGCAGTTCTTC.

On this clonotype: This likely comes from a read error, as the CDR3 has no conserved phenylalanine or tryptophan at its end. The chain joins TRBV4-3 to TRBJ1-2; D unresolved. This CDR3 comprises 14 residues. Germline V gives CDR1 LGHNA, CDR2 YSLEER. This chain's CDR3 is CASGAELEIYGYTL. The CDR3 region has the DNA TGCGCCAGCGGCGCTGAGTTGGAGATCTATGGTTACACCTTA.

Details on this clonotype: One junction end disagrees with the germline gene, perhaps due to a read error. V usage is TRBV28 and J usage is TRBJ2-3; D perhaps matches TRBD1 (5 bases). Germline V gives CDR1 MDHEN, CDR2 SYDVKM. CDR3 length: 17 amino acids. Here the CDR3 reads CAHSFDSMRWGTDTEYF. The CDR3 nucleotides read TGTGCCCACAGTTTTGACAGTATGAGGTGGGGCACAGATACGGAGTATTTT.

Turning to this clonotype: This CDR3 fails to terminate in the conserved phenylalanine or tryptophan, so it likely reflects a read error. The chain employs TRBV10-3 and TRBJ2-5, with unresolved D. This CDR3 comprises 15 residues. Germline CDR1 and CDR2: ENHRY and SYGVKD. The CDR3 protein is CAISESATRQETQYY. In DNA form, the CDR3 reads TGTGCCATCAGCGAGTCAGCTACCAGACAAGAGACCCAGTACTAC.

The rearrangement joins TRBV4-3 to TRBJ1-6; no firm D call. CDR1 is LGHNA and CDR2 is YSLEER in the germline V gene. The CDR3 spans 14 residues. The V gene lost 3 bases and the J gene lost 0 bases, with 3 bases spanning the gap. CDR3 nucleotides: TGCGCCAGCAGCCAGAGCTCCTATAATTCACCCCTCCACTTT. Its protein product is CASSQSSYNSPLHF.

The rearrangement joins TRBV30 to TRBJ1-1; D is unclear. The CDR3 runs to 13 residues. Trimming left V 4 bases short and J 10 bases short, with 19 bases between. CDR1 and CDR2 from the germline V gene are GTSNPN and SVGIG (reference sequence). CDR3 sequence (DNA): TGTGCCTGGACCGGCCAGGTGAACATTGGAGCTTTCTTT. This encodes CAWTGQVNIGAFF.

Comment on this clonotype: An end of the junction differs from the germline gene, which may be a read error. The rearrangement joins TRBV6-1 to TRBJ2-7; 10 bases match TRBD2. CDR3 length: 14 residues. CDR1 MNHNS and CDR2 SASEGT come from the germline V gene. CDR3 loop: CASSPGLAAYEHYF. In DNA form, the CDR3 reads TGTGCCAGCAGTCCAGGACTAGCGGCCTACGAGCATTACTTC.

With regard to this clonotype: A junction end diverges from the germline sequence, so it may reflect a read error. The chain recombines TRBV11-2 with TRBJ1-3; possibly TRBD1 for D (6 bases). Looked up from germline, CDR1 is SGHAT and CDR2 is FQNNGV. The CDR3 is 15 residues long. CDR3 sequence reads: CAGSLYRETGKAIYF. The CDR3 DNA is TGTGCCGGCAGCTTATACAGGGAGACTGGAAAAGCCATATATTTT.